The 3 T cell receptor beta chains below were found in one sample sequenced in a study of blood T cell repertoires in COVID-19. Some clones are missing from TCRdb's copy, which holds only in-frame ones; the method was immunoSEQ multiplex PCR. The table has over 150,000 clones, 80% to 90% seen once; the top ten hold 1% to 1.4%. Sequencing was carried out using peripheral blood. The receptors shown here come from a man younger than 45 with acute or convalescent COVID-19.

This rearrangement joins TRBV18 to TRBJ2-2, with D unclear. The V gene lost 3 bases and the J gene lost 4 bases, with 12 bases spanning the gap. The CDR3 spans 15 residues. The germline CDR1 and CDR2 sequences are KGHSH and LQKENI. CDR3 loop: CASSPGEVFTGELFF. DNA of the CDR3: TGTGCCAGCTCACCTGGCGAGGTCTTCACCGGGGAGCTGTTTTTT.

The gene calls are TRBV19 and TRBJ1-3, with D unclear. Per germline, CDR1 LNHDA and CDR2 SQIVND (reference sequence). The CDR3 is 14 residues long. The V end lost 3 bases, the J end lost 1 base, and 7 bases lay between the germline ends. The CDR3 nucleotides read TGTGCCAGTAGTATCGGGAGATCTGGAAACACCATATATTTT. Amino acids: CASSIGRSGNTIYF.

J is TRBJ2-3 and V is TRBV18; perhaps TRBD1 as D (6 bases). The CDR3 covers 14 residues. Trimming cost V 1 base and J 5 bases, with 10 bases left between them. From germline, CDR1 is KGHSH and CDR2 LQKENI. The CDR3 is CASSPRWDIDTQYF. The DNA of the CDR3 is TGTGCCAGCTCACCACGCTGGGACATAGATACGCAGTATTTT.